The 21 T cell receptor beta chains below come from one sample, sequenced in a study of blood T cell repertoires in COVID-19. The assay was immunoSEQ multiplex PCR, and TCRdb's table has in-frame clones only and misses some. The sample has 200,000 to 300,000 clones; 86% are singletons. The sequencing sample was made of peripheral blood. Receptor source: a man under 40 with active or convalescent COVID-19.

The chain couples TRBV7-2 to TRBJ2-2; weak D call: TRBD1 (5 bases). CDR1 and CDR2 (germline): SGHTA, FQGNSA. The CDR3 has 14 residues. V was shortened by 6 bases and J by 4 bases, with 12 bases between the two germline ends. The chain's CDR3 is CASSVGRGTGELFF. CDR3 bases: TGTGCCAGCAGTGTGGGGCGCGGCACCGGGGAGCTGTTTTTT.

The rearrangement uses TRBV7-8 and TRBJ1-1; 11 bases align to TRBD1. The germline V gene has CDR1 SGHVS and CDR2 FQNEAQ. The length of the CDR3 is 16 residues. V lost 8 bases and J lost 1; bases outside the gene matches: 9. CDR3 sequence reads: CASLAFGQGANTEAFF. The CDR3 coding sequence is TGTGCCAGCCTTGCTTTCGGACAGGGGGCGAACACTGAAGCTTTCTTT.

CDR3 region: CASSDGDSGTDTQYF. The CDR3 bases are TGCGCCAGCAGTGACGGGGATTCCGGCACAGATACGCAGTATTTT. This chain uses TRBV10-1 with TRBJ2-3, with a tentative D call TRBD2 (5 bases). CDR1 and CDR2 from the germline V gene are WNHNN and SYGVQD (reference sequence). The CDR3 sequence is 15 residues long. Trimming removed 3 bases at V and 1 base at J, with 11 bases between.

The chain links TRBV6-4 to TRBJ1-2; 7 nucleotides agree with TRBD1. Germline values: CDR1 MRHNA, CDR2 SNTAGT. J was trimmed by 8 bases and V by 0 bases; bases with no gene match: 6. The CDR3 contains 14 residues. CDR3 sequence (DNA): TGTGCCAGCAGTGACTCGACAGGGACCGGGGGCTACACCTTC. Translation gives CASSDSTGTGGYTF.

This clone was recorded only once. The chain is built from TRBV19 and TRBJ1-4; D is possibly TRBD1 (5 bases). From germline, CDR1 is LNHDA and CDR2 SQIVND (reference sequence). V shed 0 bases and J shed 11 bases, with 16 bases lying between them. The CDR3 has 15 amino acids. The CDR3 is CASSIDGDLGAKLFF. DNA for the CDR3: TGTGCCAGTAGTATAGATGGGGATTTAGGGGCGAAACTGTTTTTT.

This chain connects TRBV5-6 to TRBJ2-1; tentative D call: TRBD2 (5 bases). The CDR3 totals 15 residues. Trimming left V 4 bases short and J 5 bases short, with 16 bases between. CDR1 and CDR2 (germline): SGHDT, YYEEEE. The CDR3 region has the DNA TGTGCCAGCAGCCCCAATCTATTAGCGAACAATGAGCAGTTCTTC. Translated: CASSPNLLANNEQFF.

The V call is TRBV4-3, the J call TRBJ1-2, with D hard to call. V gave up 0 bases and J gave up 8 bases, with 10 bases separating them. Germline loops: CDR1 LGHNA, CDR2 YSLEER. The CDR3 length is 13 residues. DNA of the CDR3: TGCGCCAGCAGCCAAGATTCTAGAGACGGCTACACCTTC. This encodes CASSQDSRDGYTF.

A single count supports this clone. The chain joins TRBV10-1 to TRBJ2-1; 8 bases line up with TRBD1. Unmatched junction bases numbered 2, after V lost 8 bases and J lost 8 bases. The CDR3 runs 11 residues. CDR1 WNHNN and CDR2 SYGVQD come from the germline V gene (reference sequence). In nucleotides, the CDR3 is TGCGCCAGCGGACAGGGCTATGAGCAGTTCTTC. The encoded protein is CASGQGYEQFF.

This chain links TRBV7-9 with TRBJ1-2; D call uncertain. The germline V gene encodes CDR1 SEHNR and CDR2 FQNEAQ (reference sequence). V dropped 4 bases and J dropped 6 bases, with 27 bases sitting between them. CDR3 length equals 18 residues. The CDR3 region has the DNA TGTGCCAGCAGCTCTATGCTCGACAAACGGGCGCGGAGGGATGGCTACACCTTC. It yields the protein CASSSMLDKRARRDGYTF.

This sequence joins TRBV30 and TRBJ2-7; 7 bases align to TRBD2. The CDR3 loop spans 15 amino acids. The J segment lost 4 bases and the V segment lost 0 bases, leaving 9 bases of the junction unmatched. Germline V gene sequence: CDR1 GTSNPN, CDR2 SVGIG (reference sequence). The CDR3 DNA sequence: TGTGCCTGGAGTGTACCGGGGAGGGTGTTGTACGAGCAGTACTTC. It codes for CAWSVPGRVLYEQYF.

This clone turned up a few times. The V call is TRBV25-1, the J call TRBJ2-2; 8 positions agree with TRBD1. The CDR3 is 15 residues long. J lost 1 base, V lost 3 bases, and 1 base had no gene match. From germline, CDR1 is MGHDK and CDR2 SYGVNS. For the CDR3, the DNA is TGTGCCAGCAGTGACAGGGGGCTGAACACCGGGGAGCTGTTTTTT. Translating gives CASSDRGLNTGELFF.

The chain links TRBV11-1 to TRBJ2-1; maybe TRBD1 (6 bases). The CDR3 is 15 residues long. V lost 3 bases and J 0 bases, leaving 9 bases between the germline ends. Germline V gene sequence: CDR1 SGHAT, CDR2 FQDESV (reference sequence). This CDR3 is CASSLDSFSYNEQFF. The CDR3 DNA is TGTGCCAGCAGCTTGGACAGTTTCTCCTACAATGAGCAGTTCTTC.

The gene calls are TRBV6-5 and TRBJ2-1, with 8 bases aligning to TRBD2. The CDR3 is 14 amino acids. CDR1 and CDR2 from the germline V gene are MNHEY and SVGAGI. V was clipped by 6 bases and J by 7 bases; unmatched bases: 8. In DNA form, the CDR3 reads TGTGCCAGCAGCCCGGGACTAGTCACAAATGAGCAGTTCTTC. It translates to CASSPGLVTNEQFF.

The table lists this clone with a count of one. This rearrangement joins TRBV5-1 to TRBJ2-5; TRBD2 aligns across 10 bases. V shed 8 bases and J 1 base; nucleotides not matched to a gene: 5. The CDR3 runs to 14 residues. CDR1 SGHRS and CDR2 YFSETQ come from the germline V gene. CDR3 in DNA: TGCGCCAGTCAACTAGCGGGGCCCCAAGAGACCCAGTACTTC. This sequence encodes CASQLAGPQETQYF.

The chain carries TRBV10-1 and TRBJ2-1, with 7 positions matching TRBD2. The ends lost 8 bases at V and 0 bases at J; junction bases unmatched: 4. Germline lookup yields CDR1 WNHNN and CDR2 SYGVQD (reference sequence). This CDR3 has 14 amino acids. The CDR3 region is CASGPSGSYNEQFF. The CDR3 DNA is TGCGCCAGCGGACCTAGCGGCTCCTACAATGAGCAGTTCTTC.

This chain uses TRBV30 with TRBJ1-2; D gene uncertain. Trimming left V 1 base short and J 10 bases short, with 19 bases between. This CDR3 has 14 amino acids. CDR1 is GTSNPN, CDR2 SVGIG, per germline (reference sequence). DNA of the CDR3: TGTGCCTGGAGTGGGATCGGAGCCCGACTCTACTACACCTTC. This encodes CAWSGIGARLYYTF.

This clone was seen a single time. The chain joins TRBV5-1 to TRBJ1-3; 12 nucleotides align to TRBD1. Looked up from germline, CDR1 is SGHRS and CDR2 is YFSETQ. Trimming removed 5 bases from V and 2 bases from J; junction bases left unmatched: 2. This CDR3 contains 15 residues. The CDR3 sequence: CASSRDRGPGNTIYF. The CDR3 DNA reads TGCGCCAGCAGTCGGGACAGGGGGCCTGGAAACACCATATATTTT.

The chain recombines TRBV7-9 with TRBJ2-5; D unresolved. Germline values: CDR1 SEHNR, CDR2 FQNEAQ (reference sequence). V lost 6 bases to trimming and J lost 2 bases, with 19 bases between them. This CDR3 has 16 residues. CDR3 nucleotide sequence: TGTGCCAGCAGGCTAGAGGTGGGTCACAAACAAGAGACCCAGTACTTC. As protein: CASRLEVGHKQETQYF.

The chain employs TRBV7-6 and TRBJ1-1; unclear D gene. The V end was cut by 0 bases, the J end by 1 base, with 15 bases between. CDR1 is SGHVS, CDR2 FNYEAQ, per germline. The CDR3 consists of 17 residues. The chain's CDR3 is CASSLASFAGKNTEAFF. The CDR3, as DNA: TGTGCCAGCAGCTTAGCGTCTTTCGCGGGGAAGAACACTGAAGCTTTCTTT.

The CDR3 sequence is CSVAGQGMNTEAFF. The CDR3 DNA reads TGCAGCGTTGCTGGACAGGGGATGAACACTGAAGCTTTCTTT. The J gene is TRBJ1-1, the V gene TRBV29-1, with TRBD1 matching 9 bases. The germline gives CDR1 SQVTM, CDR2 ANQGSEA. The length of the CDR3 is 14 residues. Trimming took 4 bases from V and 0 from J; bases not matched to a gene: 3.

Only one count was recorded for this clone. The chain's CDR3 is CSVGAFTDTQYF. CDR3 nucleotides: TGCAGCGTTGGGGCCTTCACAGATACGCAGTATTTT. This chain links TRBV29-1 with TRBJ2-3; unclear D gene. The CDR3 has 12 amino acids. The germline V gene has CDR1 SQVTM and CDR2 ANQGSEA. V lost 4 bases and J 2 bases, leaving 7 bases between the germline ends.